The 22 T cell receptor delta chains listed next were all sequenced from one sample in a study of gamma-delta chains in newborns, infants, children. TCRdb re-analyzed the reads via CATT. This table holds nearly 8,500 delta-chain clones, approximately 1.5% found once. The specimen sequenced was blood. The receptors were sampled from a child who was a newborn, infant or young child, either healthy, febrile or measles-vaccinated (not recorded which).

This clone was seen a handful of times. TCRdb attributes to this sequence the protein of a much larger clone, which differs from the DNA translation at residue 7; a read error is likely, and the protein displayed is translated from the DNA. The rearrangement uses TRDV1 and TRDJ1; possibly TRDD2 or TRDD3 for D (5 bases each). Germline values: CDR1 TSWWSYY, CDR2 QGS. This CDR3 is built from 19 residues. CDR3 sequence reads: CALGEGTLPTPTVFDKLIF. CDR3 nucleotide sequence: TGTGCTCTTGGGGAGGGGACACTCCCTACGCCCACTGTTTTCGATAAGCTCATCTTT.

The DNA of the CDR3 is TGTGCTCTTGGTTCCTTAGTACTGGGGGAGAGCTCCTGGGACACCCGACAGATGTTTTTC. It encodes CALGSLVLGESSWDTRQMFF. This sequence joins TRDV1 and TRDJ3; TRDD3 matches 9 bases. The CDR3 consists of 20 residues. CDR1 is TSWWSYY, CDR2 QGS, per germline. The J segment lost 0 bases and the V segment lost 6 bases, leaving 12 bases of the junction unmatched.

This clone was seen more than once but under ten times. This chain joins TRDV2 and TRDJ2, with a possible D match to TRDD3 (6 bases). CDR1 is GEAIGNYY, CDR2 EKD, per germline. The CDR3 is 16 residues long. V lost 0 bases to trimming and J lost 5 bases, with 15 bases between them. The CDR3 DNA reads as TGTGCCTGTGACACCGTCGGGGATGTAGGTACAGCACAACTCTTCTTT. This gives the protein CACDTVGDVGTAQLFF.

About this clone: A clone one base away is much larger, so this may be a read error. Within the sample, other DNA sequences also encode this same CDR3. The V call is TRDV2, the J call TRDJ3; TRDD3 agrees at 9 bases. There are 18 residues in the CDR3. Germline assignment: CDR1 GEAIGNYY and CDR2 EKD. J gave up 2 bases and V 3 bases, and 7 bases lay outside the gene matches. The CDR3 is CACDGLGDSTWDTRQMFF. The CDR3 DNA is TGTGCCTGTGACGGACTGGGGGACTCAACCTGGGACACCCGACAGATGTTTTTC.

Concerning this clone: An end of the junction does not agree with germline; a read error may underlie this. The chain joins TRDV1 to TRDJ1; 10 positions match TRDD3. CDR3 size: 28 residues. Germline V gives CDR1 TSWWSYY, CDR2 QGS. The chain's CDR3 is CALGGWDPSFLRVWGIHEQYRTTDKPIF. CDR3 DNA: TGTGCTCTTGGGGGCTGGGACCCGAGCTTCCTACGGGTTTGGGGGATACATGAACAGTACCGTACCACCGATAAACCCATCTTT.

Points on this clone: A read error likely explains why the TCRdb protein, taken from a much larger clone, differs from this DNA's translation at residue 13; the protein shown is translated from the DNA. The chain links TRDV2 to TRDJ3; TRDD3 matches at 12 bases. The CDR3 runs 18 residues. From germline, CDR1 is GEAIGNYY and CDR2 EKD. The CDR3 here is CACDILGDTSWDIRQMFF. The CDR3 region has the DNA TGTGCCTGTGACATACTGGGGGATACTTCCTGGGACATCCGACAGATGTTTTTC.

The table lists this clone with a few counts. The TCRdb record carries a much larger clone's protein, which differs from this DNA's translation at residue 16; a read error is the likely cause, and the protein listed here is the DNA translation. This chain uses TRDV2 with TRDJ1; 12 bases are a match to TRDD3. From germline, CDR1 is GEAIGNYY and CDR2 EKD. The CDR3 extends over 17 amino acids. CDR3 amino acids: CACDTGLGDTGTDKLTF. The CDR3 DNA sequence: TGTGCCTGTGACACCGGGCTGGGGGATACGGGCACCGATAAACTCACCTTT.

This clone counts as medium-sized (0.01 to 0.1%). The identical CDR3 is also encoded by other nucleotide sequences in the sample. Here the CDR3 DNA reads TGTGCCTGTGACTGCTCGTACTGGGGGATAAGTGGGACCGATAAACTCATCTTT. Amino acids: CACDCSYWGISGTDKLIF. The V and J genes are TRDV2 and TRDJ1; TRDD3 agrees at 11 bases. Germline CDR1 reads GEAIGNYY; CDR2 reads EKD. V lost 3 bases to trimming and J lost 2 bases; unmatched junction nucleotides: 13. This CDR3 comprises 18 residues.

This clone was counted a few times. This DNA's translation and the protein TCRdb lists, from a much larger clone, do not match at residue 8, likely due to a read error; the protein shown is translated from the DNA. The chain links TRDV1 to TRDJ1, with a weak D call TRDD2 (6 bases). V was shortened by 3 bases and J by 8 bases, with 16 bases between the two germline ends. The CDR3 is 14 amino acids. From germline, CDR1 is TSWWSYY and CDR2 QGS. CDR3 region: CALGDPSRGPKLIF. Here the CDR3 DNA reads TGTGCTCTTGGGGATCCTTCCCGCGGACCAAAACTCATCTTT.

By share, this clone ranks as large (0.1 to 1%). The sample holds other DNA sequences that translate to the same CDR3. The CDR3 DNA follows: TGTGCCTGTGACACCGTCTGGGCCTACGGGGCAAAGTACACCGATAAACTCATCTTT. Encoded protein: CACDTVWAYGAKYTDKLIF. The chain joins TRDV2 to TRDJ1; D assignment may be TRDD2 or TRDD3 (5 bases each). Germline CDR1 GEAIGNYY, CDR2 EKD. The CDR3 contains 19 residues. Trimming shortened V by 0 bases and J by 0 bases, and 22 bases separated the two germline ends.

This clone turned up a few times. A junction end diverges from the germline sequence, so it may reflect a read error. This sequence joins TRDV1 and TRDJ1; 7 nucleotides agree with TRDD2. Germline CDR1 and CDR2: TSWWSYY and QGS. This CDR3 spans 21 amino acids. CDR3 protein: CAIGRFPTLYWFGPYTDKLIF. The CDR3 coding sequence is TGTGCTATTGGGAGGTTTCCTACTCTGTACTGGTTCGGCCCGTACACCGATAAACTCATCTTT.

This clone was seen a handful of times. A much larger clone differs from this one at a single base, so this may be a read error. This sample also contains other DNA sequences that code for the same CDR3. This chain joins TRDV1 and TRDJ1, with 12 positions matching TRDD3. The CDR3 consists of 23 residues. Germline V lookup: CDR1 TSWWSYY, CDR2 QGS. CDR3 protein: CALGELFTAFLPHEAGGYARLIF. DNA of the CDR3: TGTGCCCTTGGGGAACTATTTACGGCCTTCCTACCCCATGAAGCTGGGGGATACGCTAGACTCATCTTT.

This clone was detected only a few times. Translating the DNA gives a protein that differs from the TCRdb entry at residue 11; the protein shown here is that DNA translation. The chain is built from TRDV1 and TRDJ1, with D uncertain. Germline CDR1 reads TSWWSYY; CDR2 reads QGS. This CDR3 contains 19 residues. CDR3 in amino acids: CALGELTQVFNGLTDKLIF. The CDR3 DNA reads TGTGCTCTTGGTGAACTTACCCAGGTATTCAATGGACTCACCGATAAACTCATCTTT.

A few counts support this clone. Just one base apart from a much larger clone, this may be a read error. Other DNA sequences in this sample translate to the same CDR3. CDR3 DNA sequence: TGTGCTCTTGGGGAACCCGATTCTGGGGGGTACACCGATAAACTCATCTTT. Protein product: CALGEPDSGGYTDKLIF. The chain carries TRDV1 and TRDJ1; 7 nucleotides agree with TRDD3. Germline V gene data show CDR1 as TSWWSYY and CDR2 as QGS. This CDR3 contains 17 residues. V dropped 1 base and J dropped 0; count of bases not matched to a gene: 8.

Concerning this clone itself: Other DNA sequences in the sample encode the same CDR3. The CDR3 coding sequence is TGTGCAGCAACCACCCCGGGGGGGGGATACGGCACCGATAAACTCATCTTT. Residues: CAATTPGGGYGTDKLIF. The rearrangement joins TRAV29/DV5 to TRDJ1; 10 bases match TRDD3. Per germline, CDR1 NSMFDY and CDR2 ISSIKDK. This CDR3 comprises 17 residues. Trimming cost V 3 bases and J 1 base; bases outside gene matches: 12.

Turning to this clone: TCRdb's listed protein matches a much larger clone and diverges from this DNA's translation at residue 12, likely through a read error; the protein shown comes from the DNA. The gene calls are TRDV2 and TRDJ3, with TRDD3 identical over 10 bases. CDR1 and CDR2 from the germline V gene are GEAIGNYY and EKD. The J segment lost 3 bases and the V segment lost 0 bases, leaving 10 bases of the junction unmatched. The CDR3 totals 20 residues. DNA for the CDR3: TGTGCCTGTGACACCGTACTGGGGGATCGATCCTGCTGGGACACCCGACAGATGTTTTTC. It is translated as CACDTVLGDRSCWDTRQMFF.

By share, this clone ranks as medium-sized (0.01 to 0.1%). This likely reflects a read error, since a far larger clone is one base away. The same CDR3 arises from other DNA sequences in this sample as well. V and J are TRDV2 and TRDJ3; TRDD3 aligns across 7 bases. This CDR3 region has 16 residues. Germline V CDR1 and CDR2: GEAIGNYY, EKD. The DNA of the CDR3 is TGTGCCTGTGACTGGGGGAGCTCCTGGGACACCCGGCAGATGTTTTTC. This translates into CACDWGSSWDTRQMFF.

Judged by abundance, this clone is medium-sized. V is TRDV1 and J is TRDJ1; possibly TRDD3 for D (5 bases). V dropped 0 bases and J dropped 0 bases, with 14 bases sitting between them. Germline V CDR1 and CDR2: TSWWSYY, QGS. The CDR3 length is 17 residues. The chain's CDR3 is CALGELVRDPYTDKLIF. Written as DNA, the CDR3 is TGTGCTCTTGGGGAACTAGTAAGGGATCCGTACACCGATAAACTCATCTTT.

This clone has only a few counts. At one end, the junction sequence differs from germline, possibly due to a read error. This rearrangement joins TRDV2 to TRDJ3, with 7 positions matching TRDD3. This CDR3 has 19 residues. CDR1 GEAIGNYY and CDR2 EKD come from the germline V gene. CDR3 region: CACDTWGTLSPWDTRQMFF. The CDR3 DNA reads TGTGCCTGTGACACCTGGGGGACCCTTAGCCCCTGGGACACCCGACAGATGTTCTTC.

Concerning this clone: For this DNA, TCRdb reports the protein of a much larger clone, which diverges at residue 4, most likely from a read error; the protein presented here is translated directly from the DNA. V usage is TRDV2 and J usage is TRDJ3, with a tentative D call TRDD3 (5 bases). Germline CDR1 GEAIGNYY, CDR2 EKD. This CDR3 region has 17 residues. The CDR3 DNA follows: TGTGCCTGTGGCACCGTGACTGGAACCTGGGACACCCGACAGATGTTTTTC. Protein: CACGTVTGTWDTRQMFF.

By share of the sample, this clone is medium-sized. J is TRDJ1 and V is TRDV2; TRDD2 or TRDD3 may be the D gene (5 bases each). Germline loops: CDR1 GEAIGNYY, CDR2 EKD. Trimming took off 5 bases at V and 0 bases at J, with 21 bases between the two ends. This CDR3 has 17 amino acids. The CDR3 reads CACAPIRSPSYTDKLIF. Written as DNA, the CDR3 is TGTGCCTGTGCACCAATACGCTCTCCTTCGTACACCGATAAACTCATCTTT.

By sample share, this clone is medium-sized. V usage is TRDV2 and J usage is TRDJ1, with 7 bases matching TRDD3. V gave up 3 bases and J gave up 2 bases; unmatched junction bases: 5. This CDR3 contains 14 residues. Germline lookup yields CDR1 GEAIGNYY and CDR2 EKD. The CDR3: CACDPGGPTDKLIF. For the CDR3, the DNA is TGTGCCTGTGACCCTGGGGGGCCGACCGATAAACTCATCTTT.